The 11 T cell receptor beta chains below were found in one sample sequenced in a study of Graves' ophthalmopathy and Graves' hyperthyroidism. Transcripts of RNA were the source for amplifying TCR beta CDR3 regions. RT-PCR with HTBI primers came first, then second-round multiplex PCR. TCRdb reprocessed the multiplex PCR reads with MiXCR, giving one entry per CDR3 protein. The data contain almost 750,000 distinct CDR3 sequences, 40% of them singletons. Sequenced input: peripheral blood. The receptors stem from an adult man with Graves' ophthalmopathy.

This clonotype was recorded many times. The chain uses TRBV19 and TRBJ1-5; TRBD1 is a possible D gene (6 bases). From germline, CDR1 is LNHDA and CDR2 SQIVND (reference sequence). V was trimmed by 6 bases and J by 7 bases, leaving 16 bases between them. This CDR3 comprises 14 residues. As DNA, the CDR3 is TGTGCCAGTAGCCGAGGGGGGGGCAGCCAGCCCCAGCATTTT. Translated: CASSRGGGSQPQHF.

This clonotype was picked up many times. This chain uses TRBV7-7 with TRBJ2-5; 8 nucleotides agree with TRBD1. The V gene's germline CDR1 is SSHAT and CDR2 FNYEAQ (reference sequence). V was clipped by 2 bases and J by 3 bases; unmatched bases: 5. The CDR3 extends over 15 amino acids. The CDR3 region is CASSLRTGREETQYF. The CDR3 nucleotides are TGTGCCAGCAGCTTAAGGACAGGGAGAGAAGAGACCCAGTACTTC.

This clonotype was detected a few times. This chain uses TRBV25-1 with TRBJ2-6; TRBD1 matches at 11 bases. The V segment lost 5 bases and the J segment 0 bases; nucleotides outside the gene matches: 9. Germline lookup yields CDR1 MGHDK and CDR2 SYGVNS. The CDR3 length is 19 residues. CDR3 loop: CASSYGTGGDFSGANVLTF. The CDR3, as DNA: TGTGCCAGCAGTTACGGGACAGGGGGAGATTTCTCTGGGGCCAACGTCCTGACTTTC.

Ten or more counts support this clonotype. This chain joins TRBV7-9 and TRBJ2-2; TRBD2 might be the D (6 bases). The length of the CDR3 is 14 residues. With 5 bases removed from V and 0 bases from J, the gap between germline ends came to 7 bases. In germline, CDR1 is SEHNR, CDR2 FQNEAQ (reference sequence). In nucleotides, the CDR3 is TGTGCCAGCAGCGGGAGGTCGAACACCGGGGAGCTGTTTTTT. Amino acid sequence: CASSGRSNTGELFF.

This clonotype has more than one count but fewer than ten. The V and J genes are TRBV11-2 and TRBJ2-7, with TRBD2 as a possible D gene (5 bases). The germline gives CDR1 SGHAT, CDR2 FQNNGV. V lost 2 bases and J 2 bases, leaving 10 bases between the germline ends. This CDR3 has 14 amino acids. The DNA of the CDR3 is TGTGCCAGCAGCTTACGGGGATCCCCCTACGAGCAGTACTTC. Its translation is CASSLRGSPYEQYF.

The J gene is TRBJ1-1, the V gene TRBV29-1; 9 bases are a match to TRBD1. Germline V CDR1 and CDR2: SQVTM, ANQGSEA. The trim removed 4 bases at V and 10 bases at J, leaving 7 bases unmatched. The CDR3 runs to 12 residues. The CDR3 bases are TGCAGCGTTGGGACAGGGGAGCGCGTAGCTTTCTTT. Amino acid sequence: CSVGTGERVAFF.

The rearrangement uses TRBV9 and TRBJ1-6; a possible D gene is TRBD1 (5 bases). V was clipped by 7 bases and J by 10 bases, with 15 bases between them. The CDR3 totals 13 residues. Germline loops: CDR1 SGDLS, CDR2 YYNGEE. CDR3 sequence: CASSRDPSSPLHF. The CDR3 nucleotides read TGTGCCAGCTCACGGGACCCCTCATCACCCCTCCACTTT.

This clonotype was observed a handful of times. The V and J genes are TRBV24-1 and TRBJ2-6; 10 bases fit TRBD1. Germline V gives CDR1 KGHDR, CDR2 SFDVKD. This CDR3 has 16 residues. With V trimmed by 11 bases and J by 0 bases, 6 bases remained unmatched. The CDR3 region is CASRDRGSSGANVLTF. The CDR3 nucleotides read TGTGCCAGCCGGGACAGGGGATCCTCTGGGGCCAACGTCCTGACTTTC.

This clonotype showed up many times. This sequence joins TRBV7-9 and TRBJ2-7, with D possibly matching TRBD1 (5 bases). Trimming shortened V by 3 bases and J by 0 bases, and 12 bases separated the two germline ends. The CDR3 contains 15 residues. Looked up from germline, CDR1 is SEHNR and CDR2 is FQNEAQ (reference sequence). In DNA, the CDR3 is TGTGCCAGCAGCTTTCAGACAGCATCCTCCTACGAGCAGTACTTC. This sequence encodes CASSFQTASSYEQYF. Based on the CDR3 plus reference TRBV7-9 and TRBJ2-7, the full variable domain is DTGVSQNPRHKITKRGQNVTFRCDPISEHNRLYWYRQTLGQGPEFLTYFQNEAQLEKSRLLSDRFSAERPKGSFSTLEIQRTEQGDSAMYLCASSFQTASSYEQYFGPGTRLTVT.

Worth noting for this clonotype: This sequence may be a read error, since a much larger clone differs from it by one base. Because it lacks the conserved phenylalanine or tryptophan at the end, this CDR3 is likely a read error. The J gene is TRBJ2-7, the V gene TRBV7-9; the D gene is possibly TRBD2 (6 bases). This CDR3 region has 15 residues. Deletions cut 1 base from V and 3 bases from J, with 13 bases between. Germline CDR1 SEHNR, CDR2 FQNEAQ (reference sequence). The CDR3 nucleotides are TGTGCCAGCAGCTTAGGACGGGGGTCGAACTACGAGCAGTACCTC. It translates to CASSLGRGSNYEQYL.

A note on this clonotype: One end of the junction varies from germline; a read error may be responsible. The chain couples TRBV10-3 to TRBJ1-4; maybe TRBD1 (6 bases). In germline, CDR1 is ENHRY, CDR2 SYGVKD. The CDR3 runs to 15 residues. CDR3 DNA sequence: TGTGCCAGCAGTTACACAGGGCGGGGGTTGGAAAAACTGTTTTTT. The encoded protein is CASSYTGRGLEKLFF.